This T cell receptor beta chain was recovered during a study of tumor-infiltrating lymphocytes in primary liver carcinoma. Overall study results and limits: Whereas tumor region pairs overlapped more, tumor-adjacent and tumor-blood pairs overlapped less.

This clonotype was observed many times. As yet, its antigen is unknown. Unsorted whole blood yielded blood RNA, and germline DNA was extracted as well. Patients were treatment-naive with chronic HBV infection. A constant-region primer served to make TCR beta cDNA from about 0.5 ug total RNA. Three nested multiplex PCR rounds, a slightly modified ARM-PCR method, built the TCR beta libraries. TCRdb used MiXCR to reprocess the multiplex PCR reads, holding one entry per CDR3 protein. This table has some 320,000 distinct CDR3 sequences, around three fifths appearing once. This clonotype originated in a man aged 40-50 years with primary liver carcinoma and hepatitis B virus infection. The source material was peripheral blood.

The CDR3: CASRSTGDGNTIYF. CDR3 DNA: TGTGCCAGCAGATCGACAGGGGACGGAAACACCATATATTTT. The chain uses TRBV12-3 or TRBV12-4 and TRBJ1-3, with 8 positions matching TRBD1. This CDR3 comprises 14 residues. J gave up 4 bases and V 6 bases, and 5 bases lay outside the gene matches.